In this sample, the clone carrying this TCR delta chain turned up a few times. What it binds is unknown. The likely explanation is a read error, given a far larger clone one base away. Other DNA sequences in the same sample also yield this CDR3. TCRdb re-processed the multiplex PCR reads via CATT. Among some 51,000 delta-chain clones listed, about 1.9% were seen once. These data are taken from a study of γδ T cells in repeated Plasmodium falciparum infection. Study outcomes and limitations: Vdelta2-negative gammadelta repertoires, largely Vdelta1+, seemingly showed infection-driven waves of new clonal selection.

The germline V gene encodes CDR1 TSWWSYY and CDR2 QGS. The length of the CDR3 is 17 residues. Gammadelta T cells were flow-sorted from PBMC into Vgamma9/Vdelta2+ and Vdelta2-negative populations for bulk analysis. Material: gamma-delta T cells from blood. The gene calls are TRDV1 and TRDJ1; unclear D gene. TCRdb leaves out the J gene; it was filled in here by matching the DNA to germline. The TCR comes from a pool of human donors (malaria-infected and uninfected, not separated). The CDR3: CALGEPIKRRYADKLIF. Here the CDR3 DNA reads TGTGCTCTTGGAGAACCTATAAAACGCCGTTACGCCGATAAACTCATCTTT.